The T cell receptor (beta chain) under discussion was sequenced for a study of blood T cell repertoires in COVID-19 (dated by TCRdb to the early 2020s). Some background on the complete study: Samples covering the acute and convalescent phases of COVID-19 were provided by collaborators in the United States, Italy and Spain. A freely available public database, intended as a resource for researchers studying the immune response to SARS-CoV-2, is where the repertoires were released. The samples were drawn from the first 160 participants of the ongoing ImmuneRACE study and from 1,254 subjects provided by 6 global collaborators. The material from the prospective study consisted of cDNA or gDNA derived from T cells, B-cell-depleted T cells, or PBMCs. HLA class I and class II types, where available, came from metadata supplied by the sample provider rather than from assay-based typing. Nearly every sample came with metadata listing a de-identified subject ID, COVID-19 status, age in years and sex. Deeply sampled blood TCRbeta repertoires from subjects exposed to, actively infected with, or recovered from COVID-19 were included in the dataset. The full study reports these points: The amount of clinical and demographic metadata varied by source and participant and was provided uncurated.

TCRbeta CDR3 regions were amplified from genomic DNA by means of the immunoSEQ Assay, a bias-controlled multiplex PCR. The paper's data handling went like this. Within the assay, amplification of reference gene primers was used to estimate how many nucleated cells each sample contained. To quantify the absolute abundance of each unique TCRbeta CDR3 rearrangement, sequence reads were collapsed and filtered. For each sample, productive Simpson clonality was calculated by taking the square root of Simpson's diversity index across productive rearrangements. TCRdb took over this immuneACCESS table, retaining in-frame rearrangements with V and J assigned. Such tables are incomplete; in checked studies, under half of the missing clones stem from an unresolved V gene, and the remainder is unexplained. Clonal size and the V and J genes are those of that table, whereas D and trimming came from the DNA. The table for this sample lists about 330,000 clones; more than 75% of them were counted only once. Jointly, the top ten make up over 9.5% of the sample.

The CDR3 holds 15 amino acids from the cysteine to the phenylalanine. The sequence is cut down to CDR3 DNA, 45 bases in frame from base 1. Taken from the germline V gene, the CDR1 and CDR2 loops are SGHRS and YFSETQ. Trimming costs V 0 bases and J 0 bases, and their ends lie 7 bases apart. A remark on this clone: This receptor's antigen is unknown. No base quality values were provided; no much bigger clone lies one nucleotide off.

Enrolling through a virtual design, the prospective study's participants ranged in age from roughly 18 to 89 years and lived across roughly 24 United States geographic areas. To assign participants to cohorts, the prospective study relied on clinical history that participants themselves reported in a screening survey and a study questionnaire. ImmuneRACE Cohort 3 recovered participants were defined by two consecutive negative NP/OP PCR tests, healthcare professional clearance, or symptom resolution. Mobile phlebotomists in the prospective study collected whole blood, serum and a nasopharyngeal or oropharyngeal swab from every participant. Participants in the prospective study had the option to provide additional blood draws and questionnaires over a roughly 2-month period. Before DNA extraction, blood samples from the prospective study were shipped at room temperature or frozen.

This sequence originates from a woman between 18 and 29 years old who had recovered from COVID-19. Source material: PBMCs or T cells enriched from blood (not recorded which). The V and J genes are TRBV5-1 and TRBJ1-5, with no D gene named confidently. The DNA sequence is TGCGCCAGCAGCTTGGCGGGAATTAGCAATCAGCCCCAGCATTTT. This sequence encodes CASSLAGISNQPQHF.